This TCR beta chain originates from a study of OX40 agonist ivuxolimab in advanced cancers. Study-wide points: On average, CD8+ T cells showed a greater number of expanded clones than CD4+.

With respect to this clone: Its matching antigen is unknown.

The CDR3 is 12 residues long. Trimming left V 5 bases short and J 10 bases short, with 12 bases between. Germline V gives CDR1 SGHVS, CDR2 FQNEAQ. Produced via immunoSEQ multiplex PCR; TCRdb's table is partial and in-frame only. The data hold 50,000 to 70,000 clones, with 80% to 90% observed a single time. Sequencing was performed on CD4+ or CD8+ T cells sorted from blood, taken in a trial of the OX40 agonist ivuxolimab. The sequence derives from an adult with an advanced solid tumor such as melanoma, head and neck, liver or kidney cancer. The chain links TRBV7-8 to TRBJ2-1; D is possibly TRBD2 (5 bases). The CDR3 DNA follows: TGTGCCAGCAGCCAACTAGTAGCCGAGCAGTTCTTC. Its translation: CASSQLVAEQFF.